This T cell receptor (beta chain) was identified during a study of blood T cell repertoires in COVID-19. Study-wide background: In each case, the material was cDNA or gDNA derived from T cells, B-cell-depleted T cells, or PBMCs.

This clone occurred a few times. Trimming took 3 bases from V and 2 from J; bases not matched to a gene: 5. This CDR3 region has 16 residues. Germline V lookup: CDR1 LGHDT, CDR2 YNNKEL (reference sequence). Here immunoSEQ multiplex PCR was the method, and the copy in TCRdb shows in-frame clones only, minus some. The sample carries 360,000 or so clones, around four fifths recorded once. Adults between about 18 and 89 years of age took part from 20 to 25 US areas. Assignments of participants to cohorts depended upon their own reported clinical history. Donors in Cohort 3 who had recovered were those with two negative PCRs, healthcare professional clearance, or resolution of their symptoms.

This chain connects TRBV3-1 (or the pseudogene TRBV3-2) to TRBJ2-1; 9 bases are shared with TRBD2. Sequencing was carried out using PBMCs or T cells enriched from blood (not recorded which). The sequence was obtained from a woman aged 45-65 years who had recovered from COVID-19. The CDR3 bases are TGTGCCAGCAGCCATGCGCTAGCGGGGACCTACAATGAGCAGTTCTTC. As protein: CASSHALAGTYNEQFF.